The rows below give T cell receptor beta chains drawn from one sample of a study of T-cell memory formation after mild COVID-19. TCRdb re-analysed the 5' RACE reads in MiXCR, keeping a single row per CDR3 protein. This table has about 190,000 distinct CDR3 sequences, approximately 20% appearing once. Sequences were obtained from PBMCs or a T cell subset sorted from them (not recorded which). The origin of the receptors is an adult woman who had mild COVID-19 (a few samples of this study predate the infection). Cell type and time point are not known. CDR3s include the opening cysteine and the closing phenylalanine or tryptophan. Each record gives: J gene, D gene, clone size, V gene, CDR3 protein, CDR3 DNA. D genes are given only for firm matches. Rows may omit the clone size; those that give it use once, few, many or a size class.

TRBJ2-7 | - | - | TRBV6-2/TRBV6-3 | CASSRYYEQYF | TGTGCCAGCAGCAGGTATTACGAGCAGTACTTC
TRBJ2-1 | - | few | TRBV19 | CASSTLERTVYNEQFF | TGTGCCAGTAGTACCCTTGAGCGGACCGTCTACAATGAGCAGTTCTTC
TRBJ2-3 | TRBD2 | - | TRBV7-9 | CASSPMGLASTDTQYF | TGTGCCAGCAGCCCCATGGGACTAGCAAGCACAGATACGCAGTATTTT
TRBJ2-3 | TRBD2 | - | TRBV7-9 | CASTPRGLAGGTQYF | TGTGCCAGCACCCCGCGGGGACTAGCGGGAGGTACGCAGTATTTT
TRBJ1-6 | TRBD1 | - | TRBV6-5 | CASRDRVGSPLHF | TGTGCCAGCAGGGACAGGGTTGGGTCACCCCTCCACTTT
TRBJ2-1 | TRBD2 | - | TRBV19 | CASSMGLDSGNEQFF | TGTGCCAGTAGTATGGGACTAGATTCCGGCAATGAGCAGTTCTTC
TRBJ2-3 | - | few | TRBV24-1 | CATSSDTDTQYF | TGTGCCACCAGTTCGGATACAGATACGCAGTATTTT
TRBJ1-1 | TRBD1 | - | TRBV20-1 | CSATNPGQGDTEAFF | TGCAGTGCTACAAATCCGGGACAGGGGGACACTGAAGCTTTCTTT
TRBJ2-1 | - | many | TRBV7-2 | CASSLDRNEQFF | TGTGCCAGCAGCTTAGACAGGAATGAGCAGTTCTTC
TRBJ1-5 | - | few | TRBV6-5 | CASSYDGNQPQHF | TGTGCCAGCAGTTACGACGGCAATCAGCCCCAGCATTTT
TRBJ2-1 | - | - | TRBV2 | CASGGLAYNEQFF | TGTGCCAGCGGGGGGCTAGCCTACAATGAGCAGTTCTTC
TRBJ1-1 | - | many | TRBV5-1 | CASSSAAQGEAFF | TGCGCCAGCAGCTCCGCCGCTCAAGGTGAAGCTTTCTTT
TRBJ1-1 | - | - | TRBV27 | CASSPTWLGNTEAFF | TGTGCCAGCAGTCCCACCTGGCTCGGGAACACTGAAGCTTTCTTT
TRBJ2-7 | - | - | TRBV2 | CASSRNSYEQYF | TGTGCCAGCAGCCGAAACTCCTACGAGCAGTACTTC
TRBJ2-2 | - | once | TRBV6-1 | CASSRQRHQELFF | TGTGCCAGCAGTCGACAGAGACACCAGGAGCTGTTTTTT
TRBJ1-5 | - | many | TRBV7-6 | CASSPSTGGMDQPQHF | TGTGCCAGCAGCCCCAGCACGGGGGGCATGGATCAGCCCCAGCATTTT
TRBJ1-4 | - | many | TRBV5-1 | CASSSPEGGEKLFF | TGCGCCAGCAGCTCTCCCGAGGGGGGCGAAAAACTGTTTTTT
TRBJ2-5 | TRBD2 | - | TRBV5-1 | CASSWSGGETQYF | TGCGCCAGCAGCTGGAGCGGGGGGGAGACCCAGTACTTC
TRBJ1-3 | - | - | TRBV20-1 | CSARVPGATIYF | TGCAGTGCTAGAGTTCCGGGCGCCACCATATATTTT
TRBJ2-1 | - | - | TRBV15 | CATSIDTNEQFF | TGTGCCACCAGCATTGACACCAATGAGCAGTTCTTC
TRBJ1-2 | - | few | TRBV6-1 | CASKDSNYGYTF | TGTGCCAGTAAGGACAGTAACTATGGCTACACCTTC
TRBJ2-1 | TRBD2 | - | TRBV20-1 | CSARDRVSGGANEQFF | TGCAGTGCTAGAGATCGGGTTAGCGGGGGGGCGAACGAGCAGTTCTTC
TRBJ1-5 | TRBD1 | few | TRBV20-1 | CSASGTGGRQPQHF | TGCAGTGCTTCCGGGACAGGGGGCCGGCAGCCCCAGCATTTT
TRBJ2-7 | TRBD1 | - | TRBV5-1 | CASSPGQGTVYEQYF | TGCGCCAGCAGCCCCGGGCAGGGGACAGTCTACGAGCAGTACTTC
TRBJ1-2 | TRBD1 | few | TRBV12-3/TRBV12-4 | CASSRTGVDYGYTF | TGTGCCAGCAGTCGCACAGGGGTGGACTATGGCTACACCTTC
TRBJ1-3 | - | - | TRBV5-1 | CASSPVRGDSGNTIYF | TGCGCCAGCAGCCCGGTGCGGGGGGATTCTGGAAACACCATATATTTT
TRBJ2-7 | - | few | TRBV6-5 | CASSFAGDYEQYF | TGTGCCAGCAGTTTCGCAGGGGACTACGAGCAGTACTTC
TRBJ1-2 | - | few | TRBV29-1 | CSVGGVYGYTF | TGCAGCGTTGGTGGAGTCTATGGCTACACCTTC
TRBJ1-6 | - | - | TRBV18 | CASSPFGSSNSPLHF | TGTGCCAGCTCACCGTTTGGCAGTTCGAATTCACCCCTCCACTTT
TRBJ2-7 | - | - | TRBV20-1 | CSARGVGGFKDEQYF | TGCAGTGCTAGAGGAGTCGGGGGCTTTAAGGACGAGCAGTACTTC
TRBJ2-3 | TRBD2 | once | TRBV3-1 | CASSQRLAGGADTQYF | TGTGCCAGCAGCCAACGCCTAGCGGGGGGCGCCGATACGCAGTATTTT
TRBJ2-3 | - | few | TRBV7-2 | CASVRDGSTDTQYF | TGTGCCAGCGTCCGGGACGGAAGCACAGATACGCAGTATTTT
TRBJ1-5 | TRBD1 | few | TRBV6-2/TRBV6-3 | CASSSPGTGDNQPQHF | TGTGCCAGCAGTTCCCCCGGGACAGGGGACAATCAGCCCCAGCATTTT
TRBJ1-5 | - | few | TRBV5-1 | CASRTDGGFNQPQHF | TGCGCCAGCAGGACGGATGGGGGATTCAATCAGCCCCAGCATTTT
TRBJ2-7 | - | - | TRBV29-1 | CSVGRALSYEQYF | TGCAGCGTGGGCCGGGCCTTGAGCTACGAGCAGTACTTC
TRBJ1-5 | TRBD1 | few | TRBV12-3/TRBV12-4 | CASRDQGAGNQPQHF | TGTGCCAGCAGGGACCAGGGGGCTGGGAATCAGCCCCAGCATTTT
TRBJ1-1 | - | few | TRBV28 | CASSLRRRSFSNTEAFF | TGTGCCAGCAGCCTTCGGAGGCGATCCTTCTCGAACACTGAAGCTTTCTTT
TRBJ2-3 | - | - | TRBV12-5 | CASGLDGRTDTQYF | TGTGCTAGTGGTTTGGACGGTCGAACAGATACGCAGTATTTT
TRBJ2-5 | TRBD1 | few | TRBV12-3/TRBV12-4 | CASRLGQNEETQYF | TGTGCCAGCAGGTTGGGACAGAACGAAGAGACCCAGTACTTC
TRBJ2-7 | TRBD2 | few | TRBV12-3/TRBV12-4 | CASGGLAGYEQYF | TGTGCCAGCGGAGGACTAGCTGGGTACGAGCAGTACTTC
TRBJ2-1 | - | - | TRBV7-2 | CASSLDGSYNEQFF | TGTGCCAGCAGCTTGGACGGTTCCTACAATGAGCAGTTCTTC
TRBJ2-1 | TRBD2 | few | TRBV4-3 | CASSQTHTPGLAQFF | TGCGCCAGCAGCCAAACCCATACCCCGGGACTAGCTCAGTTCTTC
TRBJ1-2 | - | many | TRBV4-3 | CASSAGGGPLLYGYTF | TGCGCCAGCAGCGCGGGCGGGGGGCCTCTGCTCTATGGCTACACCTTC
TRBJ2-6 | TRBD2 | - | TRBV6-5 | CASSPLAGGPSGANVLTF | TGTGCCAGCAGTCCTCTAGCGGGAGGGCCATCTGGGGCCAACGTCCTGACTTTC
TRBJ1-6 | - | - | TRBV2 | CASVGDHHSPLHF | TGTGCCAGCGTCGGCGACCATCATTCACCCCTCCACTTT
TRBJ2-4 | TRBD1 | - | TRBV5-5 | CASSLDRGKNIQYF | TGTGCCAGCAGCTTGGACAGGGGCAAAAACATTCAGTACTTC
TRBJ2-5 | TRBD2 | - | TRBV24-1 | CAAGGVGTQYF | TGTGCCGCGGGGGGGGTAGGGACCCAGTACTTC
TRBJ1-4 | TRBD1 | few | TRBV5-1 | CASSLQGQVDEKLFF | TGCGCCAGCAGCTTACAAGGACAGGTTGATGAAAAACTGTTTTTT